This section outlines one TCR beta chain sequence together with its context. What it binds is unknown. The sample is drawn from a study of OX40 agonist ivuxolimab in advanced cancers. At the level of the study: Patients received ivuxolimab, an agonistic anti-OX40 (CD134) antibody. The study enrolled dose-escalation patients with hepatocellular carcinoma, melanoma, renal cell or head and neck cancer. Study-wide points: Low clonal expansion, among the lowest seen, marked partial responders at 0.1-3.0 mg/kg. Expanded peripheral T cells had an undetermined antigen specificity.

TCRdb keeps only in-frame clones here, not all; method: immunoSEQ multiplex PCR. The sample holds some 42,000 clones; about nine tenths are singletons and the top ten take under 35%. This CDR3 is 15 amino acids long. CDR1 LNHDA and CDR2 SQIVND come from the germline V gene (reference sequence). J lost 7 bases, V lost 2 bases, and 3 bases had no gene match. The sequences come from CD4+ or CD8+ T cells sorted from blood, collected in a trial of the OX40 agonist ivuxolimab. The sequence was obtained from an adult with an advanced solid tumor such as melanoma, head and neck, liver or kidney cancer. The rearrangement links TRBV19 to TRBJ2-1, with 12 bases that match TRBD1. DNA for the CDR3: TGTGCCAGTAGTATAACGGGACAGGGGGCGAATGAGCAGTTCTTC. It translates to CASSITGQGANEQFF.